This record covers a single T cell receptor (beta chain). The data originate from a study of blood T cell repertoires in COVID-19. Looking at the study overall: T cells, B-cell-depleted T cells, or PBMCs supplied cDNA or gDNA.

Deletions cut 7 bases from V and 4 bases from J, with 10 bases between. Looked up from germline, CDR1 is SNHLY and CDR2 is FYNNEI. CDR3 length: 12 amino acids. Sequenced by immunoSEQ multiplex PCR; TCRdb stores in-frame clones only, minus some. The sample shows fewer than 300,000 clones, about nine tenths of them seen only once. Seattle participants joined during active infection and were tracked over time. This chain uses TRBV2 with TRBJ1-2; D is unclear. Input material: peripheral blood. This receptor was obtained from a woman aged 25 to 39 with COVID-19, enrolled during active disease. The CDR3 coding sequence is TGTGCCAGCATGCAGGTCGTCTATGGCTACACCTTC. Protein sequence: CASMQVVYGYTF.